The 10 T cell receptor beta chains in this list originate from one sample, sequenced in a study of blood T cells in healthy people across ages. It was with a sample-barcoded 5' primer and a J-beta primer mix that a second PCR of roughly 6 to 12 cycles was run. MiXCR, applied by TCRdb to the 5' RACE reads, yields one record per CDR3 protein. The sample carries under 2 million distinct CDR3 sequences, about 35% recorded once. Sequenced material: blood. The source is a woman in her thirties in good health.

In this sample, this clonotype turned up once. CDR3 in DNA: TGTGCCACCAGCAGAGATATGGCGGCCTATAATGAAAAACTGTTTTTT. Protein: CATSRDMAAYNEKLFF. This chain links TRBV15 with TRBJ1-4; unclear D gene. The CDR3 is made up of 16 amino acids. The V gene lost 0 bases and the J gene lost 4 bases, with 12 bases spanning the gap. The germline gives CDR1 LNHNV, CDR2 YYDKDF (reference sequence).

This clonotype was observed a handful of times. The chain is built from TRBV20-1 and TRBJ2-4; D might be TRBD1 or TRBD2, each matching 5 bases. Per the germline V gene, CDR1 is DFQATT and CDR2 is SNEGSKA (reference sequence). The CDR3 runs 13 residues. The CDR3 protein is CSLLGEAKNIQYF. The CDR3 coding sequence is TGCAGCCTCCTGGGGGAAGCCAAAAACATTCAGTACTTC.

This chain links TRBV9 with TRBJ2-7; D is ambiguous. Trimming left V 0 bases short and J 10 bases short, with 14 bases between. This CDR3 comprises 13 residues. Germline V lookup: CDR1 SGDLS, CDR2 YYNGEE. The CDR3 DNA reads as TGTGCCAGCAGCGTAGAGGACGGCCGACCCCAGTACTTC. Protein product: CASSVEDGRPQYF.

This clonotype was seen more than once but under ten times. The junction departs from the called germline gene at one end, perhaps through a read error. The rearrangement joins TRBV9 to TRBJ2-1; TRBD2 aligns across 12 bases. The CDR3 sequence is 16 residues long. CDR1 and CDR2 from the germline V gene are SGDLS and YYNGEE. CDR3 nucleotide sequence: TGTACCAGCAGCGTGGTAACTAGCGGGGGGTACAATGAGCAGTTCTTC. Residues: CTSSVVTSGGYNEQFF.

This rearrangement joins TRBV10-3 to TRBJ2-5; D possibly uses TRBD1 or TRBD2 (6 bases each). This CDR3 has 11 residues. Germline CDR1 and CDR2: ENHRY and SYGVKD. V lost 11 bases to trimming and J lost 11 bases, with 18 bases between them. The CDR3 spells CAAQGGLEQYF. CDR3 nucleotide sequence: TGTGCCGCCCAAGGGGGGCTGGAGCAGTACTTC.

This clonotype was detected only a few times. The rearrangement joins TRBV9 to TRBJ2-1; the match to TRBD1 covers 9 bases. This CDR3 contains 15 residues. Per the germline V gene, CDR1 is SGDLS and CDR2 is YYNGEE. After removal of 3 bases from V and 4 bases from J, the junction contained 5 bases not matched to a gene. CDR3 in amino acids: CASSGGTGKYNEQFF. In DNA, the CDR3 is TGTGCCAGCAGCGGGGGGACAGGGAAATACAATGAGCAGTTCTTC.

In its sample, this clonotype was seen many times. The chain carries TRBV7-3 and TRBJ2-7; TRBD2 is a possible D gene (6 bases). Germline V gives CDR1 SGHTA, CDR2 FQGTGA. This CDR3 is 16 amino acids long. With 2 bases removed from V and 5 bases from J, the gap between germline ends came to 19 bases. In nucleotides, the CDR3 is TGTGCCAGCAGCTTAGAGAGTGGGGGACGGGGGAACGAGCAGTACTTC. Translated, it gives CASSLESGGRGNEQYF.

The chain combines TRBV12-3 or TRBV12-4 with TRBJ1-1, with TRBD1 as a possible D gene (5 bases). Between the trimmed V and J ends, which lost 6 bases and 3 bases, there was a span of 8 bases. The CDR3 is 12 amino acids. CDR3: CASSRDDTEAFF. The DNA for the CDR3 is TGTGCCAGCAGCCGGGACGACACTGAAGCTTTCTTT.

V usage is TRBV6-5 and J usage is TRBJ2-1; 13 nucleotides align to TRBD2. The CDR3 is made up of 14 amino acids. CDR1 and CDR2 from the germline V gene are MNHEY and SVGAGI. V shed 8 bases, J shed 9 bases, and the junction held 7 bases outside the gene matches. CDR3 loop: CASHRTSGSTEQFF. CDR3 bases: TGTGCCAGCCATAGGACTAGCGGGAGTACTGAGCAGTTCTTC.

V usage is TRBV9 and J usage is TRBJ1-1; no reliable D call. V shed 1 base and J shed 3 bases, with 7 bases lying between them. Germline V CDR1 and CDR2: SGDLS, YYNGEE. The length of the CDR3 is 13 residues. This CDR3 is CASSVKVHTEAFF. The CDR3 DNA is TGTGCCAGCAGCGTAAAGGTGCACACTGAAGCTTTCTTT. Looking up the rest from reference TRBV9 and TRBJ1-1 gives the full variable domain: DSGVTQTPKHLITATGQRVTLRCSPRSGDLSVYWYQQSLDQGLQFLIQYYNGEERAKGNILERFSAQQFPDLHSELNLSSLELGDSALYFCASSVKVHTEAFFGQGTRLTVV.